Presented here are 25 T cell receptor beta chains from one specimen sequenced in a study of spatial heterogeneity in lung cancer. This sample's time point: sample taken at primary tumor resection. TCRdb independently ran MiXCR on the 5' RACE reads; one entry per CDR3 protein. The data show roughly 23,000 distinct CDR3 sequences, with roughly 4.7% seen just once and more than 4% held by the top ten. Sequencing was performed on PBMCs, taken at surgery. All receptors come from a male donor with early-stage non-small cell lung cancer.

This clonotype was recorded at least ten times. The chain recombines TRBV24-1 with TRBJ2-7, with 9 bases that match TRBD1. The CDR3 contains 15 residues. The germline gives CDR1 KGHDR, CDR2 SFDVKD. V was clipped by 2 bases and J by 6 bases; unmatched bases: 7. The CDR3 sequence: CATSDSTGGRSEQYF. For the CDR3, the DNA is TGTGCCACCAGTGATTCGACAGGGGGGCGAAGCGAGCAGTACTTC.

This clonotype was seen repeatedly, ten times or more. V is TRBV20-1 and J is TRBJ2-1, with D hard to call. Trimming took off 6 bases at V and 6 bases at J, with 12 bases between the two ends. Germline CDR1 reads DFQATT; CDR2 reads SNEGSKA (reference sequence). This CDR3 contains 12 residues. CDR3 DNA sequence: TGCAGTGCAGGCGGCAATCCCAATGAGCAGTTCTTC. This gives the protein CSAGGNPNEQFF.

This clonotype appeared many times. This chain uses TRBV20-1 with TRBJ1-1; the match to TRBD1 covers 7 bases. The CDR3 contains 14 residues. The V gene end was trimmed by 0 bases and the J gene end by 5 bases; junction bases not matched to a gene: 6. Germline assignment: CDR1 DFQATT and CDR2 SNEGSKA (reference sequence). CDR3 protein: CSARDPNRGTEAFF. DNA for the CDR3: TGCAGTGCTAGAGACCCTAACAGGGGTACTGAAGCTTTCTTT.

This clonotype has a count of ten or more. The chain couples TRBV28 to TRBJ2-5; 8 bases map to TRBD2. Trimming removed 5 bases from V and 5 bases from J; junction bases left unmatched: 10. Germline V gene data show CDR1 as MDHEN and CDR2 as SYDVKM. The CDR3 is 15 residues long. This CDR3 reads CASSPGGTSDETQYF. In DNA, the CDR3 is TGTGCCAGCAGTCCCGGGGGGACTAGTGACGAGACCCAGTACTTC.

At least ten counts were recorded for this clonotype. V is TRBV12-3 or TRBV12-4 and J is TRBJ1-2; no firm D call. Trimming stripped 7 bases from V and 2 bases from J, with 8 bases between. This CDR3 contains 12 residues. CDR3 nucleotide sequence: TGTGCCAGCACCTCGGACAACTATGGCTACACCTTC. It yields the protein CASTSDNYGYTF.

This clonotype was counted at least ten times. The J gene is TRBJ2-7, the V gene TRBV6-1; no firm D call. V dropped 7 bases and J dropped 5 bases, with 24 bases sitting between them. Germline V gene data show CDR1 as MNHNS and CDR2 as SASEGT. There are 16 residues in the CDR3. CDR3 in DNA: TGTGCCAGCACCGACCCTGGGGTAGCCCGTCGGGACGAGCAGTACTTC. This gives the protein CASTDPGVARRDEQYF.

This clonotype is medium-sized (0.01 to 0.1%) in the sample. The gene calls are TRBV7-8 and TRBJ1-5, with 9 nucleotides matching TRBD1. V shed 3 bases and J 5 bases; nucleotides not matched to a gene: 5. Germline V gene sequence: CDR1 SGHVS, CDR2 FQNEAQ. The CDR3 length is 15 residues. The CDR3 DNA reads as TGTGCCAGCAGCTTCCGGGACAGGGAGGATCAGCCCCAGCATTTT. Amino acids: CASSFRDREDQPQHF.

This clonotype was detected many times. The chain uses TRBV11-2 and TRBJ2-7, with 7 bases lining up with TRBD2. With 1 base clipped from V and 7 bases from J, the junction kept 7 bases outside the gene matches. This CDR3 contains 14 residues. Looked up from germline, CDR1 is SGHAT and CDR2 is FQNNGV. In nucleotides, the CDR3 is TGTGCCAGCAGCTTAGGAGCGGGAACGGGTGAGCAGTACTTC. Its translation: CASSLGAGTGEQYF.

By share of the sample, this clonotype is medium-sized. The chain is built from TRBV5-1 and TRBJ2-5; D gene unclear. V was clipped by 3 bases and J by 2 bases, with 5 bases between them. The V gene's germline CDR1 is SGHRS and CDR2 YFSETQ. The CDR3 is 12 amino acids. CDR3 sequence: CASSSEQETQYF. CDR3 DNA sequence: TGCGCCAGCAGCTCGGAACAAGAGACCCAGTACTTC.

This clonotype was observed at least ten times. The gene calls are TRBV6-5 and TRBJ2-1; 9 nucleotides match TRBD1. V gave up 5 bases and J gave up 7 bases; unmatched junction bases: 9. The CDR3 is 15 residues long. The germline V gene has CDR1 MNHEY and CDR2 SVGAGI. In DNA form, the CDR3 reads TGTGCCAGCAGTCTCGACAGGGGGAGACAGAATGAGCAGTTCTTC. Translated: CASSLDRGRQNEQFF.

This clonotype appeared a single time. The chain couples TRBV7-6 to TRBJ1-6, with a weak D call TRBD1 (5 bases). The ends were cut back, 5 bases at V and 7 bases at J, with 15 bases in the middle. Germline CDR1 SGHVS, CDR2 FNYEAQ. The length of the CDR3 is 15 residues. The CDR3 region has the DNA TGTGCCAGCAGCCCCATGGGGGGACCCAATTCACCCCTCCACTTT. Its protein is CASSPMGGPNSPLHF.

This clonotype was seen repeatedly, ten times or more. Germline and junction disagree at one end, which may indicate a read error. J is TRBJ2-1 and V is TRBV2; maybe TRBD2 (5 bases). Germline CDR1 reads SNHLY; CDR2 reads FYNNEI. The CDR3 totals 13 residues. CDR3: CASSEEALRTSLF. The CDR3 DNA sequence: TGTGCCAGCAGTGAAGAGGCACTAAGGACTTCGCTCTTC.

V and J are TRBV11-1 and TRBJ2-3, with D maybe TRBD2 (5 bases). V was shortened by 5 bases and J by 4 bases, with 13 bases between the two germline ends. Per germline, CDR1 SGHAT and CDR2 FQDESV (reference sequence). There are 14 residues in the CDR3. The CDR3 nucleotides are TGTGCCAGCAGCAGAGACGAGGGTGCAGATACGCAGTATTTT. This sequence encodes CASSRDEGADTQYF.

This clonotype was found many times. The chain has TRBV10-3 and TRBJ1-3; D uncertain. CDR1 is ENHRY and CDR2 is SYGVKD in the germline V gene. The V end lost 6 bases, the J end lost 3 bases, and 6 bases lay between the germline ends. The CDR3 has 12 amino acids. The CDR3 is CAISGLGNTIYF. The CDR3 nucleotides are TGTGCCATCAGCGGGCTTGGAAACACCATATATTTT.

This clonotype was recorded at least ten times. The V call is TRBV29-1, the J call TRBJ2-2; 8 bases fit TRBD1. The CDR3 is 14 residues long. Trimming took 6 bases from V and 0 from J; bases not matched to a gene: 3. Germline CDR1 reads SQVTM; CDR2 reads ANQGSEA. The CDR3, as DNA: TGCAGCGTCGGACAGGGACCGAACACCGGGGAGCTGTTTTTT. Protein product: CSVGQGPNTGELFF.

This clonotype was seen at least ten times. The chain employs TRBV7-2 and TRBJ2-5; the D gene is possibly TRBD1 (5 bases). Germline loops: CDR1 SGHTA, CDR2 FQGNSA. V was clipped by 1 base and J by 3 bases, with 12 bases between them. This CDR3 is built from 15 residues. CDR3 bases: TGTGCCAGCAGCTTAGTTGTGGTAGGGGAAGAGACCCAGTACTTC. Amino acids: CASSLVVVGEETQYF.

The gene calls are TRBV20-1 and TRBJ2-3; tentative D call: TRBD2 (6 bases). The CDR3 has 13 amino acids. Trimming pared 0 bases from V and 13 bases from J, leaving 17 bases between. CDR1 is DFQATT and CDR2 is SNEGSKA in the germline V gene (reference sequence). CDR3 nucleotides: TGCAGTGCTAGAGATATGGGAGGATGGCGCGAGTATTTT. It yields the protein CSARDMGGWREYF.

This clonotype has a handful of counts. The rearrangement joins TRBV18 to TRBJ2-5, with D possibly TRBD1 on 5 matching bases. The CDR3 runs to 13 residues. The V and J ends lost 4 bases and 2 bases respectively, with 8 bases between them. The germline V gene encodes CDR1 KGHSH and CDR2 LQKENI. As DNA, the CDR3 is TGTGCCAGCTCACAGGGGCAGCAAGAGACCCAGTACTTC. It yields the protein CASSQGQQETQYF.

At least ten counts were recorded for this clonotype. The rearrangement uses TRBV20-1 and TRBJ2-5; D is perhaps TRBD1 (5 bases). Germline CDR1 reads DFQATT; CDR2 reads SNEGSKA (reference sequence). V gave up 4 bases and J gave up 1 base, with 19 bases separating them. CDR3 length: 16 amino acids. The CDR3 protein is CSAIVASTGRQETQYF. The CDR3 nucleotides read TGCAGTGCTATAGTAGCCAGCACAGGACGCCAAGAGACCCAGTACTTC.

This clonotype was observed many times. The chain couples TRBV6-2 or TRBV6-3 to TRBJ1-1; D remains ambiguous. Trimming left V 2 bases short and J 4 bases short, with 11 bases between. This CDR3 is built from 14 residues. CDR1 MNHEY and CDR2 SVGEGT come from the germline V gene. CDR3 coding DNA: TGTGCCAGCAGTTACCCTGCCTGGGCCACTGAAGCTTTCTTT. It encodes CASSYPAWATEAFF.

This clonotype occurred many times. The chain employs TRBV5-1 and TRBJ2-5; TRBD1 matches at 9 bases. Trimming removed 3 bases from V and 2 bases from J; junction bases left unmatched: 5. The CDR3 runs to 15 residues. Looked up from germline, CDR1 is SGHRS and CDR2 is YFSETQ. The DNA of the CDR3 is TGCGCCAGCAGCTCCGGGACAGGGATACAAGAGACCCAGTACTTC. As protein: CASSSGTGIQETQYF.

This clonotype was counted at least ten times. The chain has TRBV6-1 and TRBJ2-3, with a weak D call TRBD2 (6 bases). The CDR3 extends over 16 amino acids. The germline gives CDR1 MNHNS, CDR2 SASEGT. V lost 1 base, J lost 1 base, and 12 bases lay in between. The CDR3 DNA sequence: TGTGCCAGCAGTGAAGGGTCGGGAGTGGGCACAGATACGCAGTATTTT. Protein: CASSEGSGVGTDTQYF.

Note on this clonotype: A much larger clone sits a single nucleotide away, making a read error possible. The chain's CDR3 is CTSSPGAYYNEQFF. CDR3 nucleotides: TGCACCAGCAGCCCAGGGGCCTACTACAATGAGCAGTTCTTC. This rearrangement joins TRBV5-1 to TRBJ2-1, with D possibly being TRBD1 (6 bases). The CDR3 has 14 amino acids. The V gene's germline CDR1 is SGHRS and CDR2 YFSETQ. Complete variable domain (other parts from reference TRBV5-1 and TRBJ2-1): KAGVTQTPRYLIKTRGQQVTLSCSPISGHRSVSWYQQTPGQGLQFLFEYFSETQRNKGNFPGRFSGRQFSNSRSEMNVSTLELGDSALYLCTSSPGAYYNEQFFGPGTRLTVL.

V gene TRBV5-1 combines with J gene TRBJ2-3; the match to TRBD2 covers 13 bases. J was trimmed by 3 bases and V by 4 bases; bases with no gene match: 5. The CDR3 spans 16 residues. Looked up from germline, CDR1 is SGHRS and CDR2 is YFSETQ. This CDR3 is CASSAGTSGVTDTQYF. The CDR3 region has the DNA TGCGCCAGCAGCGCCGGGACTAGCGGGGTAACAGATACGCAGTATTTT.

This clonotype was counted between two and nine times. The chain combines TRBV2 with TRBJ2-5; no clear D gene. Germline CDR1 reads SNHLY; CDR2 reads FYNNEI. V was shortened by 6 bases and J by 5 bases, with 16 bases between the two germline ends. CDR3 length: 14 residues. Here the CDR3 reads CASSRFTETETQYF. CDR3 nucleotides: TGTGCCAGCAGCCGTTTTACGGAAACGGAGACCCAGTACTTC.